Presented here are 9 T cell receptor beta chains from one specimen sequenced in a study of response to subunit inactivated influenza vaccine. Using its own MiXCR run on the RT-PCR reads, TCRdb lists one record per CDR3 protein. The top ten hold approximately 10% of the sample, which has hundreds of thousands of distinct CDR3 sequences, more than 15% seen once. The specimen was PBMCs from blood, collected about 12 days after vaccination. These receptors came from a man aged 45-60 years who received an inactivated influenza vaccine.

V is TRBV5-1 and J is TRBJ2-1; 11 bases line up with TRBD2. Germline loops: CDR1 SGHRS, CDR2 YFSETQ. With V trimmed by 3 bases and J by 0 bases, 11 bases remained unmatched. This CDR3 has 19 amino acids. Here the CDR3 DNA reads TGCGCCAGCAGCTCGCCCGGGACTAGCGGCCCGAGCTCCTACAATGAGCAGTTCTTC. It is translated as CASSSPGTSGPSSYNEQFF.

This clonotype was counted a few times. This chain links TRBV5-1 with TRBJ2-2; the match to TRBD2 covers 10 bases. CDR3 length equals 15 residues. Germline CDR1 SGHRS, CDR2 YFSETQ. Losses at the gene ends were 6 bases for V and 5 bases for J; bases not matched to a gene: 7. The CDR3 region has the DNA TGCGCCAGCAAGGTTGATAGCGGGAGGACCGGGGAGCTGTTTTTT. It translates to CASKVDSGRTGELFF. Full variable domain (rest looked up from reference TRBV5-1 and TRBJ2-2): KAGVTQTPRYLIKTRGQQVTLSCSPISGHRSVSWYQQTPGQGLQFLFEYFSETQRNKGNFPGRFSGRQFSNSRSEMNVSTLELGDSALYLCASKVDSGRTGELFFGEGSRLTVL.

The chain carries TRBV7-2 and TRBJ1-1; 7 bases are shared with TRBD1. V gave up 5 bases and J gave up 2 bases; unmatched junction bases: 14. The V gene's germline CDR1 is SGHTA and CDR2 FQGNSA. The CDR3 has 17 amino acids. The CDR3 loop reads CASSPRTGSILNTEAFF. Written as DNA, the CDR3 is TGTGCCAGCAGCCCTAGGACAGGAAGCATCCTCAACACTGAAGCTTTCTTT.

The chain is built from TRBV2 and TRBJ1-4, with D perhaps matching TRBD1 (5 bases). CDR1 and CDR2 from the germline V gene are SNHLY and FYNNEI. Trimming stripped 6 bases from V and 4 bases from J, with 9 bases between. The CDR3 is made up of 13 amino acids. The CDR3 spells CASRTGRNEKLFF. In DNA form, the CDR3 reads TGTGCCAGCAGAACAGGCCGTAATGAAAAACTGTTTTTT.

The rearrangement uses TRBV12-3 or TRBV12-4 and TRBJ2-7; 9 nucleotides agree with TRBD1. The CDR3 loop spans 16 amino acids. The V segment lost 6 bases and the J segment 3 bases; nucleotides outside the gene matches: 12. The CDR3: CASSPRDRDVYYEQYF. The CDR3 DNA sequence: TGTGCCAGCAGCCCCCGGGACAGGGACGTTTACTACGAGCAGTACTTC.

The table lists this clonotype with many counts. The V call is TRBV11-2, the J call TRBJ1-2, with D perhaps matching TRBD1 (6 bases). V lost 0 bases, J lost 4 bases, and 21 bases lay in between. This CDR3 is built from 18 residues. Germline CDR1 and CDR2: SGHAT and FQNNGV. The CDR3 DNA reads as TGTGCCAGCAGCTTAGATGGAATAGGGCAGACAGGTGGCTATGGCTACACCTTC. Translating it yields CASSLDGIGQTGGYGYTF.

This clonotype showed up just a few times. The chain is built from TRBV5-1 and TRBJ2-7; TRBD2 matches at 7 bases. V shed 4 bases and J 7 bases; nucleotides not matched to a gene: 11. CDR3 length: 14 amino acids. In germline, CDR1 is SGHRS, CDR2 YFSETQ. The CDR3 here is CASSLAAGVFEQYF. The CDR3, as DNA: TGCGCCAGCAGCCTGGCCGCGGGGGTCTTTGAGCAGTACTTC.

V and J are TRBV7-2 and TRBJ2-7; 7 positions agree with TRBD1. The CDR3 extends over 15 amino acids. CDR1 is SGHTA and CDR2 is FQGNSA in the germline V gene. V trimming: 4 bases; J trimming: 3 bases; junction bases outside the gene matches: 9. CDR3 DNA: TGTGCCAGCAGCTCACGACCGGGACAGAGCTACGAGCAGTACTTC. It specifies CASSSRPGQSYEQYF.

This clonotype was counted only a few times. The CDR3 here is CASSPPGVRTDTQYF. The DNA of the CDR3 is TGTGCCAGCAGTCCTCCAGGGGTCCGCACAGATACGCAGTATTTT. The V call is TRBV28, the J call TRBJ2-3, with a weak D call TRBD1 (6 bases). Germline CDR1 and CDR2: MDHEN and SYDVKM. Trimming pared 5 bases from V and 1 base from J, leaving 13 bases between. This CDR3 contains 15 residues.